This TCR beta chain emerged from a study of T cells in Graves' hyperthyroidism and ophthalmopathy. Thyroid ultrasound and orbital computed tomography, with clinical symptoms and serum thyroxine and TRAb, informed diagnoses. Authors of the study amplified TCR beta CDR3 regions from RNA transcripts. A first-round RT-PCR of the TCR CDR3 used the HTBI primer set. From the multiplex PCR reads, TCRdb called clonotypes with MiXCR, one entry per CDR3 protein. The data contain approximately 690,000 distinct CDR3 sequences, 20% to 25% of them singletons. The clonotype originates from a young man with Graves' ophthalmopathy. What was sequenced was blood.

The CDR3 nucleotides read TGTGCCAGCAGCCTCCCCTCACAGGGCACAGGATCTGGGGCCAACGTCCTGACTTTC. Translation: CASSLPSQGTGSGANVLTF. The rearrangement uses TRBV11-2 and TRBJ2-6; D might be TRBD1 (6 bases). CDR1 SGHAT and CDR2 FQNNGV come from the germline V gene. With 5 bases removed from V and 1 base from J, the gap between germline ends came to 21 bases. The CDR3 is 19 amino acids.